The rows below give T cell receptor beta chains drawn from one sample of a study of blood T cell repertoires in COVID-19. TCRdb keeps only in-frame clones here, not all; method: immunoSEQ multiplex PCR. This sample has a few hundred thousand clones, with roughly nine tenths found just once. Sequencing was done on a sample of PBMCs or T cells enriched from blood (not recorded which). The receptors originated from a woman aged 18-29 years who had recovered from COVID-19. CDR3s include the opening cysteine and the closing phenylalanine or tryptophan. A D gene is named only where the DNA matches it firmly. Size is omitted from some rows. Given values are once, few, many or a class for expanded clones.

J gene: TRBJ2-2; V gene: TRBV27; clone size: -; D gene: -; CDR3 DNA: TGTGCCAGCAGTTTAACCCGCGGCGGCACCGGGGAGCTGTTTTTT; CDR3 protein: CASSLTRGGTGELFF
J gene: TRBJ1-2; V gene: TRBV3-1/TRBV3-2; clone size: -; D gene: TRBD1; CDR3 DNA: TGTGCCAGCAGCCTTATACAGGGGGAAGATGGCTACACCTTC; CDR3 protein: CASSLIQGEDGYTF
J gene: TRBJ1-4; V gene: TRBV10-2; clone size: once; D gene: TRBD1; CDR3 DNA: TGCGCCAGCAGTGAGGGAACAGGGGAAGGTGTGGGAAAACTGTTTTTT; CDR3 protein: CASSEGTGEGVGKLFF
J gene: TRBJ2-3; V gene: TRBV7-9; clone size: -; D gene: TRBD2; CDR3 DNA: TGTGCCAGCAAACTAGCGGGGGCTAGCACAGATACGCAGTATTTT; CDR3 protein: CASKLAGASTDTQYF
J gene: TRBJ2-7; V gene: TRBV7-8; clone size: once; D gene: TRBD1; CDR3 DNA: TGTGCCAGCAGCTCCATGGGGACAGGTGGGGCCTACGAGCAGTACTTC; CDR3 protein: CASSSMGTGGAYEQYF
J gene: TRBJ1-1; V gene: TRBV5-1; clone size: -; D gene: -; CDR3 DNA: TGCGCCAGTCGAAGGGAGGGGATGGGCAGCACTGAAGCTTTCTTT; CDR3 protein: CASRREGMGSTEAFF
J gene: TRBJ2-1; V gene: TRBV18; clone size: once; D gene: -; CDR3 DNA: TGTGCCAGCTCGCCTCTGCCACCGGGAAACGGGGACAATGAGCAGTTCTTC; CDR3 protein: CASSPLPPGNGDNEQFF
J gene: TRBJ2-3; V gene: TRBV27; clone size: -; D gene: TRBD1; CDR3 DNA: TGTGCCAGCAGCCTGGGGACAGGAGTCACAGATACGCAGTATTTT; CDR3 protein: CASSLGTGVTDTQYF
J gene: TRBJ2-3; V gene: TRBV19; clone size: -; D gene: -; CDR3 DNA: TGTGCCAGTAGTCTGGCGGGGAGCTACACAGATACGCAGTATTTT; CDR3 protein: CASSLAGSYTDTQYF
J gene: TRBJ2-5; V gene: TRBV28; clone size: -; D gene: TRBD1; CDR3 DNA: TGTGCCAGCAGTTTGGGACAGGGCAGCCAGTACTTC; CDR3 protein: CASSLGQGSQYF
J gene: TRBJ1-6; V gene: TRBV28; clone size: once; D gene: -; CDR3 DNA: TGTGCCAGCAGGGAGGGGATTCTGGGATCACCCCTCCACTTT; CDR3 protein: CASREGILGSPLHF
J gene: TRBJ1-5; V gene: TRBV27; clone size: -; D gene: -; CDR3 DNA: TGTGCCAGCAGTGCCAGGACCGGGAGTGGGCCCCAGCATTTT; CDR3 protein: CASSARTGSGPQHF
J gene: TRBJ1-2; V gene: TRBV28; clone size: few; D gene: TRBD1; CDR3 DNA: TGTGCCAGCAGTCCAAGGACAGGGTTATCTCGCTACACCTTC; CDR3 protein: CASSPRTGLSRYTF
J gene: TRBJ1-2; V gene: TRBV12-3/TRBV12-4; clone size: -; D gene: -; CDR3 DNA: TGTGCCAGCAGTTTATCTTCGGGCTATGGCTACACCTTC; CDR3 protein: CASSLSSGYGYTF
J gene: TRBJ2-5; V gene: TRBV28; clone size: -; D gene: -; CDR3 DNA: TGTGCCAGCAGCTCCCCAGAGACCCAGTACTTC; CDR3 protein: CASSSPETQYF
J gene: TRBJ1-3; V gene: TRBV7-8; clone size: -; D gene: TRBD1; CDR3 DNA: TGTGCCAGCAGTAGGGACAGGGAAAAAGCCATATATTTT; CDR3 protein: CASSRDREKAIYF
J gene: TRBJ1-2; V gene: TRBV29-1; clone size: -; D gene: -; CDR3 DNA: TGCAGCGTTGAATCTGCACAGGGACTAACCAACTATGGCTACACCTTC; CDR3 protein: CSVESAQGLTNYGYTF
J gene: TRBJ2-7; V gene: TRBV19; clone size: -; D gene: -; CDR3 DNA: TGTGCCAGTAGTATTCAGGGACACAAATCGTACGAGCAGTACTTC; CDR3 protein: CASSIQGHKSYEQYF
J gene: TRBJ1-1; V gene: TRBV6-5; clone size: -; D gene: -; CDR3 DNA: TGTGCCAGCAGCCAAAGTCAGGGGAGGGCTGAAGCTTTCTTT; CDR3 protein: CASSQSQGRAEAFF
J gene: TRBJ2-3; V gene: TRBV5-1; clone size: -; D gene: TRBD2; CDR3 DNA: TGCGCCAGCAGCAGGCGGACTAGCGGGGGGAATGAGGATACGCAGTATTTT; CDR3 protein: CASSRRTSGGNEDTQYF
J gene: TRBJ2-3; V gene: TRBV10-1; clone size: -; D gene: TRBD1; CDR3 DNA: TGCGCCAGCAGTGAAGGGACAGGCCCCACAGATACGCAGTATTTT; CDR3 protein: CASSEGTGPTDTQYF
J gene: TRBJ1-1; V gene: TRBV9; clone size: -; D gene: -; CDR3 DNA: TGTGCCAGCAGCGTAGATGGCAGACTCAGCATGAACACTGAAGCTTTCTTT; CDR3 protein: CASSVDGRLSMNTEAFF
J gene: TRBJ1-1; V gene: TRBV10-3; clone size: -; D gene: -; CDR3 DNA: TGTGCCATCAGTGAGTCGACTCGAAGTGCGGGTTCGAACACTGAAGCTTTCTTT; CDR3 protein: CAISESTRSAGSNTEAFF
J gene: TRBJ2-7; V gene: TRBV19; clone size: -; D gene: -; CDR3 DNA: TGTGCCAGTATGGGGGCAGAATACGAGCAGTACTTC; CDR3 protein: CASMGAEYEQYF
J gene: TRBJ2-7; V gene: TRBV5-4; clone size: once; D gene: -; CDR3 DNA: TGTGCCAGCAGCACCGGGGGTAACTCCTACGAGCAGTACTTC; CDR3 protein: CASSTGGNSYEQYF
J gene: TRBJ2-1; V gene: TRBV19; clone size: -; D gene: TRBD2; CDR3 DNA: TGTGCCAGTAGTAAGAGCGGGGGAGCGCCCAATGAGCAGTTCTTC; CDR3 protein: CASSKSGGAPNEQFF
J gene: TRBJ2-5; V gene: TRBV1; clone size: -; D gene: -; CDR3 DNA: TGCACCAGCAGCCAAGGAAGCCTAGCTATGGGGGAGACCCAGTACTTC; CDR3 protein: CTSSQGSLAMGETQYF
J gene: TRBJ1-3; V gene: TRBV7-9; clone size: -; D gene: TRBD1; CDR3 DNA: TGTGCCAGCATGGGAAGGGGGGACAGCTCTGGAAACACCATATATTTT; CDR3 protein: CASMGRGDSSGNTIYF
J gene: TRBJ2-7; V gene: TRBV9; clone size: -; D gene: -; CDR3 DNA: TGTGCCAGCAGCGTATATGCCGGAGGGACCTACGAGCAGTACTTC; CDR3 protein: CASSVYAGGTYEQYF
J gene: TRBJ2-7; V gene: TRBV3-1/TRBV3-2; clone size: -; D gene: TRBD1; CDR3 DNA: TGTGCCAGCAGCCCGACAGGGCGCAACGAGCAGTACTTC; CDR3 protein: CASSPTGRNEQYF
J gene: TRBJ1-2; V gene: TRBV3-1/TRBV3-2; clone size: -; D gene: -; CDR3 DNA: TGTGCCAGCAGCCAAGTCTTTAGGGAGGACTATGGCTACACCTTC; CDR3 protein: CASSQVFREDYGYTF
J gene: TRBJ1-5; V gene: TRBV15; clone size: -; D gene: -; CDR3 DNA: TGTGCCACCAGCAGAGTTGGGCAGAGCAATCAGCCCCAGCATTTT; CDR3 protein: CATSRVGQSNQPQHF
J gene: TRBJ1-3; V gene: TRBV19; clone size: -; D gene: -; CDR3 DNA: TGTGCCAGTAGTATGCCGGACAGAGGAAACACCATATATTTT; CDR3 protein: CASSMPDRGNTIYF
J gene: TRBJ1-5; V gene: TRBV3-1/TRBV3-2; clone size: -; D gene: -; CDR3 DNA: TGTGCCAGCAGCCAAGTTGAGGCAGGGTATCAGCCCCAGCATTTT; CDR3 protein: CASSQVEAGYQPQHF
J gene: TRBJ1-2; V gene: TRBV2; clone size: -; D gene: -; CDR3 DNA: TGTGCCAGCAGGAGGCAGGGAGCGGGTGGCTACACCTTC; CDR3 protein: CASRRQGAGGYTF
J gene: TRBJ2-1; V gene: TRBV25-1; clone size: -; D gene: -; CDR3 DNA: TGTGCCAGCAGTGAAGGGGGCCTTCACAATGAGCAGTTCTTC; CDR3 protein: CASSEGGLHNEQFF
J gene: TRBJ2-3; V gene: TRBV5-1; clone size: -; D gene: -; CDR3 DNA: TGCGCCAGCAGCTACAGGGGACGGGGGAGCACAGATACGCAGTATTTT; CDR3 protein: CASSYRGRGSTDTQYF
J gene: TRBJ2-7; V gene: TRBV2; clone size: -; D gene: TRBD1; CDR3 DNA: TGTGCCAGCAGCGAGGGGACAGACTACGAGCAGTACTTC; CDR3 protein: CASSEGTDYEQYF